The 10 T cell receptor beta chains given below trace back to one sample, sequenced in a study of T cells in Graves' hyperthyroidism and ophthalmopathy. Amplification targeted TCR beta CDR3 regions from RNA transcripts. Primed by the HTBI set, a first-round RT-PCR was run on the TCR CDR3. TCRdb passed the multiplex PCR reads through MiXCR, listing each CDR3 protein once. The sample has 500,000 to 650,000 distinct CDR3 sequences; roughly 21% are singletons. Sequencing was carried out using blood. The receptors were sampled from a man aged 35 to 55 with Graves' ophthalmopathy.

This clonotype appeared a few times. Compared with germline, one end of the junction differs, possibly owing to a read error. This chain connects TRBV20-1 to TRBJ1-5, with a possible D match to TRBD1 (6 bases). The germline V gene has CDR1 DFQATT and CDR2 SNEGSKA (reference sequence). This CDR3 region has 14 residues. CDR3 region: CSTRGGQGGQPQHF. The CDR3 nucleotides read TGCAGTACTAGGGGGGGCCAGGGCGGACAGCCCCAGCATTTT.

The chain has TRBV10-3 and TRBJ2-7, with 7 bases that match TRBD1. This CDR3 contains 14 residues. The germline CDR1 and CDR2 sequences are ENHRY and SYGVKD. V was clipped by 6 bases and J by 0 bases; unmatched bases: 5. CDR3 DNA sequence: TGTGCCATCAGCCCCGGGACAGACTCCTACGAGCAGTACTTC. It encodes CAISPGTDSYEQYF.

The chain combines TRBV12-3 or TRBV12-4 with TRBJ1-2; TRBD1 matches 8 bases. This CDR3 comprises 15 residues. Germline trimming cut 3 bases from V and 2 bases from J; bases unmatched to any gene: 5. The CDR3 nucleotides read TGTGCCAGCAGTTTCTCCCGGGACAGGAACTATGGCTACACCTTC. The encoded protein is CASSFSRDRNYGYTF.

This clonotype was seen repeatedly, ten times or more. V and J are TRBV3-1 and TRBJ1-4, with 7 bases that match TRBD1. Germline trimming cut 3 bases from V and 6 bases from J; bases unmatched to any gene: 7. Germline-derived CDR1 and CDR2 are LGHDT and YNNKEL (reference sequence). This CDR3 contains 15 residues. The CDR3 bases are TGTGCCAGCAGCCATACAGGGGAAGGAGATGAAAAACTGTTTTTT. Translated: CASSHTGEGDEKLFF.

The sample holds a few counts of this clonotype. This sequence joins TRBV30 and TRBJ2-3; a weak D match, TRBD2 (6 bases). Germline values: CDR1 GTSNPN, CDR2 SVGIG (reference sequence). The CDR3 is 15 residues long. The V and J ends lost 1 base and 2 bases respectively, with 13 bases between them. The CDR3 loop reads CAWSAKEGYTDTQYF. DNA for the CDR3: TGTGCCTGGAGTGCAAAGGAGGGTTACACAGATACGCAGTATTTT.

The sample holds many counts of this clonotype. The rearrangement links TRBV7-2 to TRBJ1-1; TRBD1 is a possible D gene (5 bases). CDR1 SGHTA and CDR2 FQGNSA come from the germline V gene. The V end was cut by 0 bases, the J end by 4 bases, with 9 bases between. The length of the CDR3 is 14 residues. CDR3 in amino acids: CASSLAQGATEAFF. The CDR3 DNA follows: TGTGCCAGCAGCTTAGCCCAAGGGGCCACTGAAGCTTTCTTT.

This clonotype has a count of ten or more. The chain is built from TRBV5-1 and TRBJ2-1; the D gene is possibly TRBD2 (6 bases). The length of the CDR3 is 14 residues. The V gene lost 2 bases and the J gene lost 5 bases, with 11 bases spanning the gap. Per the germline V gene, CDR1 is SGHRS and CDR2 is YFSETQ. Written as DNA, the CDR3 is TGCGCCAGCAGCTTAGGGACTCTTGACAATGAGCAGTTCTTC. Its translation is CASSLGTLDNEQFF. Looking up the rest from reference TRBV5-1 and TRBJ2-1 gives the full variable domain: KAGVTQTPRYLIKTRGQQVTLSCSPISGHRSVSWYQQTPGQGLQFLFEYFSETQRNKGNFPGRFSGRQFSNSRSEMNVSTLELGDSALYLCASSLGTLDNEQFFGPGTRLTVL.

This clonotype has a handful of counts. The chain links TRBV7-2 to TRBJ2-7; no reliable D call. Trimming took 3 bases from V and 6 from J, leaving 9 bases between them. CDR3 length: 12 amino acids. The germline V gene encodes CDR1 SGHTA and CDR2 FQGNSA. CDR3 sequence: CASSFYGREQYF. The CDR3 bases are TGTGCCAGCAGCTTCTATGGGCGCGAGCAGTACTTC.

The chain links TRBV29-1 to TRBJ1-1; TRBD1 aligns across 9 bases. This CDR3 has 16 amino acids. The germline gives CDR1 SQVTM, CDR2 ANQGSEA. The V and J ends lost 6 bases and 3 bases, in that order; junction bases with no gene match: 14. The CDR3 reads CSVAPGQGGLDTEAFF. In DNA, the CDR3 is TGCAGCGTGGCCCCGGGACAGGGAGGACTAGACACTGAAGCTTTCTTT.

J is TRBJ2-4 and V is TRBV4-2; D gene unclear. This CDR3 comprises 15 residues. Trimming pared 5 bases from V and 6 bases from J, leaving 17 bases between. Germline V CDR1 and CDR2: LGHNA, YNFKEQ. CDR3 DNA sequence: TGTGCCAGCAGCTTGACCCCCGAAGCTTTAAACATTCAGTACTTC. This codes for CASSLTPEALNIQYF.